This TCR beta chain was captured in a study of regulatory T cells in long-lasting Graves disease listed by TCRdb under 2021. Notes on the research overall: In the newly diagnosed Graves' disease group, patients had been taking antithyroid drugs for less than 3 months. Peripheral blood TCR sequencing and RNA sequencing compared persistent Graves' disease patients with newly diagnosed Graves' disease patients. The study was conducted in China and was registered as a clinical trial. A total of 35 or so samples were covered by TCR sequencing, comprising some 13 persistent and roughly 20 newly diagnosed Graves' disease patients. Study-level results and caveats: Peripheral blood alone was examined, since thyroid tissue, which constituted the primary lesion, could not be accessed. Sequencing and analysis were restricted to the TCR beta chain. Compared with newly diagnosed patients, persistent Graves' disease patients had lower TCR Shannon entropy and fewer highly expanded clones, which suggests clonal expansion. Persistent disease showed preferential use of TRBV28, TRBJ1-2 and TRBJ2-5, whereas newly diagnosed disease favored TRBV20-1 and TRBJ2-1. The authors acknowledged the small sample size as a limitation that may reduce accuracy. A larger number of public clonotypes was shared among persistent patients (around 2,700) than among newly diagnosed patients (approximately 1,000).

Preparation of the library involved multiplex PCR. Sequencing was carried out with an Illumina HiSeq 4000. iRepertoire HTBI primers and Arm-PCR amplification of CDR3 regions were used to construct TCR beta libraries. PCR products were gel purified before sequencing. The study's processing was this. A total of 62 TRBV and some 15 TRBJ segments were identified across samples and were used for gene usage analysis of CDR3 amino acid clonotypes. COPE and FqMerger were used to merge the filtered high-quality paired reads into contigs. BLAST was used to align contigs to IMGT TRBV, TRBD and TRBJ reference genes, and CDR3 was defined according to IMGT. Any clonotype with a frequency above 0.1% was counted as a highly expanded clone. Shannon entropy was used to measure repertoire diversity, and the Gini coefficient was used to measure V-J evenness. A clonotype found in more than one individual was treated as public. TCRdb itself trimmed the public reads at Q25 with fastp, ran MiXCR and retained productive beta chains. Each entry merges the rows of one CDR3 protein and shows their most common DNA and genes. Clone size and V and J calls follow TCRdb, not the original study. Across this sample there are under 300,000 distinct CDR3 sequences, with 20% to 25% seen only once. Jointly, the top ten make up about 15% of the sample.

This clonotype has ten or more counts. The antigen this receptor binds is unknown. No base quality values were provided; no much bigger clone lies one nucleotide off. In the germline V gene, CDR1 corresponds to ENHRY and CDR2 to SYGVKD. From cysteine to phenylalanine, the CDR3 is 16 amino acids long. The only DNA kept is the CDR3, 48 bases in frame from the first base. V has 6 bases trimmed and J has 4 bases trimmed; junction bases matching no gene number 11. The time point tag for this specimen amounts to: newly diagnosed GD, antithyroid drugs for less than 3 months. For both TCR sequencing and RNA sequencing, RNA was extracted from PBMCs in TRIzol. The diagnosis of Graves' disease was made according to American Thyroid Association guidelines. Patients for the study were recruited at an endocrinology department in Xi'an, China. Each patient gave 9 to 10 milliliters of peripheral blood, collected in an EDTA anticoagulant tube. Ficoll Paque Plus density gradient separation was used to isolate PBMCs, and no additional T cell sorting was done. An Agilent 2100 Bioanalyzer and agarose gel were used to check RNA quality, while a NanoDrop 2000 measured RNA concentration.

The TCR sequence derives from a female donor with Graves disease. The chain uses TRBV10-3 and TRBJ2-2, with 7 bases matching TRBD1. Specimen: peripheral blood mononuclear cells (PBMCs), collected at new diagnosis, from a patient treated with antithyroid drugs. The nucleotides read TGTGCCATCAGCGGAGACCGGGACAGCTCCACCGGGGAGCTGTTTTTT. Its protein reads: CAISGDRDSSTGELFF.